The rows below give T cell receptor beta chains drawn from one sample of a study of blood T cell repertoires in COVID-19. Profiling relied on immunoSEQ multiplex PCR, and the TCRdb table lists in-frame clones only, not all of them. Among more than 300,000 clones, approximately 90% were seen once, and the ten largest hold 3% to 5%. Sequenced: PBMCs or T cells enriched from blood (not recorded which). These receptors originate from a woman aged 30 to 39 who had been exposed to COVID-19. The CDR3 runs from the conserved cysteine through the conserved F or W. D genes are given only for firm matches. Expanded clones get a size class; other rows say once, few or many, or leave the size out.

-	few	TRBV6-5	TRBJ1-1	TGTGCCAGCAATAATTACGGGTCGGAAGCTTTCTTT	CASNNYGSEAFF
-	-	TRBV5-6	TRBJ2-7	TGTGCCAGCAGCTTGGACAGGTGGTCCGAGCAGTACTTC	CASSLDRWSEQYF
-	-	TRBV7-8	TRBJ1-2	TGTGCCAGCAGCGGACAGTCCTATGGCTACACCTTC	CASSGQSYGYTF
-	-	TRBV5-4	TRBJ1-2	TGTGCCAGCAGCGCTGCAGGGAGGACCAACTATGGCTACACCTTC	CASSAAGRTNYGYTF
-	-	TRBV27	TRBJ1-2	TGTGCCAGCAGTTTGGGGGGGGAGGTCTATGGCTACACCTTC	CASSLGGEVYGYTF
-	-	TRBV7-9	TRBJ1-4	TGTGCCAGCAGCCGACGGGAATGGGAAAAACTGTTTTTT	CASSRREWEKLFF
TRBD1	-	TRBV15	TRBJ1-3	TGTGCCACCAACAGACAGGGGGCTGGAAACACCATATATTTT	CATNRQGAGNTIYF
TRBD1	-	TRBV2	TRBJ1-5	TGTGCCAGCAGGGGGACAGGCAGCAATCAGCCCCAGCATTTT	CASRGTGSNQPQHF
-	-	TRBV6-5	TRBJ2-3	TGTGCCAGCAGTTTCCCGGGGTTCACAGATACGCAGTATTTT	CASSFPGFTDTQYF
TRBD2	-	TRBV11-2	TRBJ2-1	TGTGCCAGCAGCTTAACGGGACTAGCGGCATCCACTGAGCAGTTCTTC	CASSLTGLAASTEQFF
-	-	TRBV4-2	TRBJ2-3	TGTGCCAGCAGCCAAGCCCGCACAATTGATCCTAGCACAGATACGCAGTATTTT	CASSQARTIDPSTDTQYF
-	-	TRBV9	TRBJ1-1	TGTGCCAGCAGCGTAGATCAGGGAAGGACTGAAGCTTTCTTT	CASSVDQGRTEAFF
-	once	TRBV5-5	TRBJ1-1	TGTGCCAGCAGCGGGGTTAGTTCGGGGACTGAAGCTTTCTTT	CASSGVSSGTEAFF
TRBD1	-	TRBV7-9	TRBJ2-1	TGTGCCAGCAGCTCGACGACAGGGAAGTACAATGAGCAGTTCTTC	CASSSTTGKYNEQFF
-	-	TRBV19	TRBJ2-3	TGTGCCAGTAGTATAGGGGCGAGCACAGATACGCAGTATTTT	CASSIGASTDTQYF
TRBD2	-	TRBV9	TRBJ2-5	TGTGCCAGCAGCGCCCACCCCACTAGCGGGGGCCGGGGGGAGACCCAGTACTTC	CASSAHPTSGGRGETQYF
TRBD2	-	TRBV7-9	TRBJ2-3	TGTGCCAGCAGCTTAGGGACTAGCGGGGGGTTCTCCCCCACAGATACGCAGTATTTT	CASSLGTSGGFSPTDTQYF
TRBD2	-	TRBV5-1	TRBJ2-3	TGCGCCAGCAGCCGGACTAGCGGGGGGGCCACAGATACGCAGTATTTT	CASSRTSGGATDTQYF
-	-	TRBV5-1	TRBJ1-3	TGCGCCACCAAGGACACCTCTGGAAACACCATATATTTT	CATKDTSGNTIYF
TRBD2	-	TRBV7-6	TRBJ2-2	TGTGCCAGCAGTCCCCAGGGAGGGTCTCGATCCGGGGAGCTGTTTTTT	CASSPQGGSRSGELFF
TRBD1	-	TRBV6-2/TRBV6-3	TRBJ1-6	TGTGCCAGCAGCGTGATACAGGGGTATTATTCACCCCTCCACTTT	CASSVIQGYYSPLHF
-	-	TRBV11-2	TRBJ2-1	TGTGCCAGCAGCTTAAACAGGCTGGGGAATGAGCAGTTCTTC	CASSLNRLGNEQFF
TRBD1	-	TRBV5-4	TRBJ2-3	TGTGCCAGCAGCCCTCGGGACAGTATCGGCACAGATACGCAGTATTTT	CASSPRDSIGTDTQYF
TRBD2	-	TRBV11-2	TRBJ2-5	TGTGCCAGCAGCTTAGTTACCCGTGAGCGCGGGGGAGCGCAAGAGACCCAGTACTTC	CASSLVTRERGGAQETQYF
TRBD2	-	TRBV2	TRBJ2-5	TGTGCCAGCTCCGGATTAAGCGGGGGGAGTGATGAGACCCAGTACTTC	CASSGLSGGSDETQYF
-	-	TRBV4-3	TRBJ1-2	TGCGCCAGCAGCCTACAGGGTGATGACTATGGCTACACCTTC	CASSLQGDDYGYTF
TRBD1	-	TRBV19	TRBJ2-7	TGTGCCAGTAGTATGAGTTCTGGGACAGGCAACTACGAGCAGTACTTC	CASSMSSGTGNYEQYF
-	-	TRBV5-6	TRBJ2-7	TGTGCCAGCAGATCCCGGCCAGGACAGAGCTATTACGAGCAGTACTTC	CASRSRPGQSYYEQYF
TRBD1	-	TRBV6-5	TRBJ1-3	TGTGCCAGCAGTTCCAGGACAGGGCACTCTGGAAACACCATATATTTT	CASSSRTGHSGNTIYF
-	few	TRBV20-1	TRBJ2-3	TGCAGTGCTAGAGTCGCAGATACGCAGTATTTT	CSARVADTQYF
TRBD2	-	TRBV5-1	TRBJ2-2	TGCGCCAGCAGCTTGGGACTAGCCCTCACCGGGGAGCTGTTTTTT	CASSLGLALTGELFF
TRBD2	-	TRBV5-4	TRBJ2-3	TGTGCCAGCAGCGCCGGGACTAGCGGGGTAGGAGATACGCAGTATTTT	CASSAGTSGVGDTQYF
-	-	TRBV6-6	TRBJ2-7	TGTGCCAGCAGTCTACTCAGACCGGGAGACAGCCGGGGTGACGAGCAGTACTTC	CASSLLRPGDSRGDEQYF
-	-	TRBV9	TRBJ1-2	TGTGCCAGCAGCGTGTCAGGGAAAGCGGGAGGCTACACCTTC	CASSVSGKAGGYTF
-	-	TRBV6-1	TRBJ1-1	TGTGCCAGCAGTGAACACGCAGGGCGCACTGAAGCTTTCTTT	CASSEHAGRTEAFF
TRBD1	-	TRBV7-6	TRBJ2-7	TGTGCCAGCAGCGCGGGACAGGATACGGCCTACGAGCAGTACTTC	CASSAGQDTAYEQYF
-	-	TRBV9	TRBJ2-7	TGTGCCAGCAGCCCAACCCTCGGGTGGGAGACCTACGAGCAGTACTTC	CASSPTLGWETYEQYF
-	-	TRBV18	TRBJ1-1	TGTGCCAGCTCACCAGGGACTCAACGGGAGGCTTTCTTT	CASSPGTQREAFF
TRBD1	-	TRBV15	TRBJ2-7	TGTGCCACCAGCAGAGACTTGACAGGGGGCCTTGACGAGCAGTACTTC	CATSRDLTGGLDEQYF
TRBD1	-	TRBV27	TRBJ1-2	TGTGCCAGCAGGCCGACAGGGGCTATCTATGGCTACACCTTC	CASRPTGAIYGYTF
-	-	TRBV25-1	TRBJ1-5	TGTGCCAGCAGTGAACAGGGGAATCAGCCCCAGCATTTT	CASSEQGNQPQHF
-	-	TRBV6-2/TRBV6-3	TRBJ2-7	TGTGCCAGCAGTTACACATTAGACAGTTTATCCTACGAGCAGTACTTC	CASSYTLDSLSYEQYF
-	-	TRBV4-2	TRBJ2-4	TGTGCCAGCAGCCAAGATAGAAACATTCAGTACTTC	CASSQDRNIQYF
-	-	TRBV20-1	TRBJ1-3	TGCAGTGCTAGTTTGAGGGCGCCCGGAAACACCATATATTTT	CSASLRAPGNTIYF
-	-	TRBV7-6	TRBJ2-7	TGTGCCAGCAGCTCTGGGTCGGGCTACGAGCAGTACTTC	CASSSGSGYEQYF
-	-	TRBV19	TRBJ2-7	TGTGCCAGTTCCACAGTTTGGACAGTTTCCTACGAGCAGTACTTC	CASSTVWTVSYEQYF
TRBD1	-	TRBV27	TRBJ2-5	TGTGCCAGCAGTTTATGGGGCAGGGGGCGTGAGACCCAGTACTTC	CASSLWGRGRETQYF
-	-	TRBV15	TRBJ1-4	TGTGCCACCAGCAGAGGAGGCGATTCTGAAAAACTGTTTTTT	CATSRGGDSEKLFF
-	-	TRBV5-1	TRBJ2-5	TGCGCCAGCCGATTGCGTGGGAGCCAAGAGACCCAGTACTTC	CASRLRGSQETQYF
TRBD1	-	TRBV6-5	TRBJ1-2	TGTGCCAGCAGGAGGGACAGGGGATCTGGCTACACCTTC	CASRRDRGSGYTF
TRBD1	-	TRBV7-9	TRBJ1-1	TGTGCCAGCAGCTATCGAGGACAGGGTCGTCGAGCTTTCTTT	CASSYRGQGRRAFF
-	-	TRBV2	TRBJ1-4	TGTGCCAGCAACCTTCAGGGGAACCTTGAAAAACTGTTTTTT	CASNLQGNLEKLFF
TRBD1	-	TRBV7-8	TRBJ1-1	TGTGCCAGCAGAGAGGGGCAGGGGGTACACACTGAAGCTTTCTTT	CASREGQGVHTEAFF
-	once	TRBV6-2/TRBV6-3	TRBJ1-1	TGTGCCAGCAGTTATATAGGACAGAAAAAAAAGAATGAAGCTTTCTTT	CASSYIGQKKKNEAFF
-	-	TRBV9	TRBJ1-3	TGTGCCAGCAGCCCCAACAGTAACCCCATATATTTT	CASSPNSNPIYF
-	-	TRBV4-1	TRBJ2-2	TGCGCCAGCAGCCAGCAGGGTAGATGGACCGGGGAGCTGTTTTTT	CASSQQGRWTGELFF
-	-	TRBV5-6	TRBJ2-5	TGTGCCAGCAGCTTTCTAGAGACCCAGTACTTC	CASSFLETQYF
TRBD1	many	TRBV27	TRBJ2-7	TGTGCCAGCAGTTGGTACCAGGGGGCTCGAGCCTACGAGCAGTACTTC	CASSWYQGARAYEQYF
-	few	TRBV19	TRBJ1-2	TGTGCCAGTAGAAGGGACACGCTCTATGGCTACACCTTC	CASRRDTLYGYTF
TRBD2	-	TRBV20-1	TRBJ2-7	TGCAGTGCTAGTGGGCTAGCGGGGGGCACTTACGAGCAGTACTTC	CSASGLAGGTYEQYF